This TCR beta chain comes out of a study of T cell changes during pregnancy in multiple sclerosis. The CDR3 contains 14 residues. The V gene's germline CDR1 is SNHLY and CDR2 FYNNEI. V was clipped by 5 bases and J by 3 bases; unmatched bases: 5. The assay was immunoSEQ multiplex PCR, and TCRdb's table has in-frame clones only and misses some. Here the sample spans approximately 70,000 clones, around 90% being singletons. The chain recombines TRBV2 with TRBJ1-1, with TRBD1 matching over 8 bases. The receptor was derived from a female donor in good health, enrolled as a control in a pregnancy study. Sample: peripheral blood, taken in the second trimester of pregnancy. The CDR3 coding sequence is TGTGCCAGCAGTTTCCTACAGGGGGACACTGAAGCTTTCTTT. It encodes CASSFLQGDTEAFF.